This entry features one T cell receptor beta chain sequence. The antigen remains undetermined. This sample was taken from a study of T-cell memory formation after mild COVID-19. Overall study: Clustering of TCRs was largely donor specific. Regarding the study as a whole: Nothing showed for sure that second-wave clones peaking on day 37 were SARS-CoV-2 specific.

CDR1 is SEHNR and CDR2 is FQNEAQ in the germline V gene (reference sequence). The CDR3 extends over 13 amino acids. Trimming shortened V by 10 bases and J by 4 bases, and 14 bases separated the two germline ends. Constant-segment primers were used for 5'RACE, and the resulting TCR alpha and TCR beta cDNA libraries carried sample barcodes and UMIs. TCRdb passed the 5' RACE reads through MiXCR, listing each CDR3 protein once. The sample yields approximately 98,000 distinct CDR3 sequences, 15% to 20% seen once. The chain uses TRBV7-9 and TRBJ1-5; D unclear. Source material: PBMCs or a T cell subset sorted from them (not recorded which). The receptor was derived from a man between 18 and 35 years old who had mild COVID-19 (a few samples of this study predate the infection). Cell type and time point are not known. The CDR3 region has the DNA TGTGCCATATCGAGTGGAGATAATCAGCCCCAGCATTTT. It encodes CAISSGDNQPQHF.